The 27 T cell receptor beta chains listed next were all sequenced from one sample in a study of OX40 agonist ivuxolimab in advanced cancers. Data came from immunoSEQ multiplex PCR; TCRdb stores just in-frame clones and leaves some out. In the table there are approximately 100,000 clones, 80% to 90% of which are singletons. The sequencing used CD4+ or CD8+ T cells sorted from blood, collected in a trial of the OX40 agonist ivuxolimab. These receptors came from an adult with an advanced solid tumor such as melanoma, head and neck, liver or kidney cancer.

The rearrangement joins TRBV14 to TRBJ2-1; D not resolved. V lost 8 bases, J lost 3 bases, and 5 bases lay in between. This CDR3 is built from 11 residues. Germline CDR1 SGHDN, CDR2 FVKESK. In DNA form, the CDR3 reads TGTGCCAGCGGATTCTACAATGAGCAGTTCTTC. The encoded protein is CASGFYNEQFF.

The chain combines TRBV6-5 with TRBJ2-1, with 7 bases fitting TRBD2. The CDR3 runs to 14 residues. The V segment lost 8 bases and the J segment 4 bases; nucleotides outside the gene matches: 8. Looked up from germline, CDR1 is MNHEY and CDR2 is SVGAGI. CDR3 in DNA: TGTGCCAGCTCGAGAGCGGGACCTTACAATGAGCAGTTCTTC. Translating gives CASSRAGPYNEQFF.

The J gene is TRBJ2-1, the V gene TRBV5-4; D is uncertain. This CDR3 comprises 14 residues. Deletions cut 3 bases from V and 2 bases from J, with 9 bases between. CDR1 and CDR2 from the germline V gene are SGHNT and YYREEE (reference sequence). This chain's CDR3 is CASSSGSTYNEQFF. The CDR3 DNA reads as TGTGCCAGCAGCTCTGGGTCCACCTACAATGAGCAGTTCTTC. The whole variable domain, filled in from reference TRBV5-4 and TRBJ2-1, reads ETGVTQSPTHLIKTRGQQVTLRCSSQSGHNTVSWYQQALGQGPQFIFQYYREEENGRGNFPPRFSGLQFPNYSSELNVNALELDDSALYLCASSSGSTYNEQFFGPGTRLTVL.

The V and J genes are TRBV11-2 and TRBJ1-3, with 10 bases lining up with TRBD1. With V trimmed by 5 bases and J by 0 bases, 13 bases remained unmatched. Looked up from germline, CDR1 is SGHAT and CDR2 is FQNNGV. The CDR3 length is 19 residues. The CDR3 is CASSAKGTGVWASGNTIYF. CDR3 nucleotides: TGTGCCAGCAGCGCAAAAGGGACAGGGGTTTGGGCCTCTGGAAACACCATATATTTT.

This chain uses TRBV5-5 with TRBJ2-1; 7 nucleotides line up with TRBD2. Germline CDR1 and CDR2: SGHKS and YYEKEE (reference sequence). Trimming took 2 bases from V and 12 from J; bases not matched to a gene: 14. The CDR3 is made up of 15 amino acids. CDR3: CASSLAARVGRGQFF. For the CDR3, the DNA is TGTGCCAGCAGCTTAGCGGCGCGGGTGGGGAGGGGGCAGTTCTTC.

This chain connects TRBV5-4 to TRBJ1-1; 8 bases fit TRBD1. CDR1 is SGHNT and CDR2 is YYREEE in the germline V gene (reference sequence). The CDR3 length is 17 residues. The V and J ends lost 4 bases and 3 bases, in that order; junction bases with no gene match: 14. Written as DNA, the CDR3 is TGTGCCAGCAGCCCTTCCTGGACAGGGCTCGGTCACACTGAAGCTTTCTTT. Amino acids: CASSPSWTGLGHTEAFF. Complete variable domain (other parts from reference TRBV5-4 and TRBJ1-1): ETGVTQSPTHLIKTRGQQVTLRCSSQSGHNTVSWYQQALGQGPQFIFQYYREEENGRGNFPPRFSGLQFPNYSSELNVNALELDDSALYLCASSPSWTGLGHTEAFFGQGTRLTVV.

The chain combines TRBV10-2 with TRBJ1-6; D gene unclear. The CDR3 loop spans 15 amino acids. V lost 0 bases and J 7 bases, leaving 10 bases between the germline ends. Germline V gene data show CDR1 as WSHSY and CDR2 as SAAADI. The CDR3, as DNA: TGCGCCAGCAGTGAGTCGTCAGGTCGCAATTCACCCCTCCACTTT. Translation gives CASSESSGRNSPLHF.

CDR3 DNA sequence: TGTGCCAGCATAGGAATGGGCGATGAGCAGTTCTTC. It codes for CASIGMGDEQFF. The genes are TRBV11-2 and TRBJ2-1; D remains ambiguous. Trimming took 7 bases from V and 8 from J, leaving 12 bases between them. From germline, CDR1 is SGHAT and CDR2 FQNNGV. There are 12 residues in the CDR3.

The chain carries TRBV2 and TRBJ1-5; 8 bases map to TRBD1. CDR1 is SNHLY, CDR2 FYNNEI, per germline. Unmatched junction bases numbered 14, after V lost 6 bases and J lost 7 bases. The CDR3 is 16 residues long. DNA of the CDR3: TGTGCCAGCAGAACGGACTTTGGACAGGGAACGCAGCCCCAGCATTTT. Translated, it gives CASRTDFGQGTQPQHF.

This clone was detected a few times. J is TRBJ1-1 and V is TRBV11-2; D perhaps matches TRBD1 (6 bases). Germline V gene data show CDR1 as SGHAT and CDR2 as FQNNGV. The CDR3 is 13 amino acids. The V and J ends lost 5 bases and 3 bases respectively, with 10 bases between them. CDR3 DNA sequence: TGTGCCAGCAGCCCCGGGACATACACTGAAGCTTTCTTT. Its translation: CASSPGTYTEAFF.

This clone occurred once. J is TRBJ2-2 and V is TRBV28; D is perhaps TRBD1 (6 bases). CDR3 size: 13 residues. Germline V gives CDR1 MDHEN, CDR2 SYDVKM. V was pared by 10 bases and J by 4 bases, with 13 bases between. The CDR3 region is CAINTGFTGELFF. DNA of the CDR3: TGTGCCATCAATACAGGGTTCACCGGGGAGCTGTTTTTT.

A few counts support this clone. The V gene is TRBV30, the J gene TRBJ2-7; TRBD2 agrees at 8 bases. The CDR3 has 13 amino acids. Germline V lookup: CDR1 GTSNPN, CDR2 SVGIG (reference sequence). The J segment lost 6 bases and the V segment lost 1 base, leaving 5 bases of the junction unmatched. CDR3 DNA: TGTGCCTGGAGTGGGCTACGGGGGGGCGAGCAGTACTTC. Translating gives CAWSGLRGGEQYF.

This clone came up once. V is TRBV28 and J is TRBJ1-6, with a weak D call TRBD1 (6 bases). There are 13 residues in the CDR3. V shed 7 bases and J shed 9 bases, with 13 bases lying between them. Germline assignment: CDR1 MDHEN and CDR2 SYDVKM. This chain's CDR3 is CASIQGSSSPLHF. The CDR3 DNA reads as TGTGCCAGCATCCAGGGGTCGAGTTCACCCCTCCACTTT.

This sequence joins TRBV5-1 and TRBJ1-1, with TRBD1 matching over 8 bases. CDR1 is SGHRS, CDR2 YFSETQ, per germline. There are 14 residues in the CDR3. V gave up 6 bases and J gave up 2 bases; unmatched junction bases: 6. The CDR3 region is CASTPGGANTEAFF. CDR3 in DNA: TGCGCCAGCACCCCAGGGGGCGCCAACACTGAAGCTTTCTTT.

This rearrangement joins TRBV28 to TRBJ1-6, with 12 bases matching TRBD1. Germline trimming cut 3 bases from V and 14 bases from J; bases unmatched to any gene: 5. Germline CDR1 reads MDHEN; CDR2 reads SYDVKM. The CDR3 covers 14 residues. CDR3 sequence: CASSLGQGAVALHF. The CDR3 nucleotides read TGTGCCAGCAGTTTGGGACAGGGGGCGGTTGCCCTCCACTTT.

The chain is built from TRBV5-6 and TRBJ2-5, with D hard to call. V lost 4 bases and J lost 3, with 4 bases in between. The germline V gene encodes CDR1 SGHDT and CDR2 YYEEEE. The CDR3 loop spans 11 amino acids. Here the CDR3 reads CASSTEETQYF. CDR3 DNA sequence: TGTGCCAGCAGCACGGAAGAGACCCAGTACTTC.

The V and J genes are TRBV7-9 and TRBJ1-2; no definite D call. Deletions cut 2 bases from V and 8 bases from J, with 9 bases between. This CDR3 is built from 12 residues. From germline, CDR1 is SEHNR and CDR2 FQNEAQ (reference sequence). CDR3 sequence reads: CASSLQANGYTF. The CDR3 coding sequence is TGTGCCAGCAGCTTACAGGCGAACGGCTACACCTTC. Full variable domain (rest looked up from reference TRBV7-9 and TRBJ1-2): DTGVSQNPRHKITKRGQNVTFRCDPISEHNRLYWYRQTLGQGPEFLTYFQNEAQLEKSRLLSDRFSAERPKGSFSTLEIQRTEQGDSAMYLCASSLQANGYTFGSGTRLTVV.

The genes are TRBV5-6 and TRBJ1-1, with TRBD1 matching 8 bases. The germline gives CDR1 SGHDT, CDR2 YYEEEE. The CDR3 is 15 amino acids. The V segment lost 3 bases and the J segment 1 base; nucleotides outside the gene matches: 5. CDR3 loop: CASSYRTGWNTEAFF. The CDR3, as DNA: TGTGCCAGCAGCTACCGGACAGGGTGGAACACTGAAGCTTTCTTT.

This chain connects TRBV14 to TRBJ2-5; 9 bases are shared with TRBD2. The V gene end was trimmed by 4 bases and the J gene end by 9 bases; junction bases not matched to a gene: 12. CDR1 and CDR2 (germline): SGHDN, FVKESK. This CDR3 is 15 amino acids long. The CDR3, as DNA: TGTGCCAGCAGCCCAGGGACTAGCAGGGCCAGGGCCCAGTACTTC. Translated, it gives CASSPGTSRARAQYF.

This sequence joins TRBV30 and TRBJ1-5; 9 bases are shared with TRBD1. There are 13 residues in the CDR3. The germline V gene encodes CDR1 GTSNPN and CDR2 SVGIG (reference sequence). With V trimmed by 2 bases and J by 6 bases, 2 bases remained unmatched. The CDR3 is CAWSRQGGQPQHF. In DNA form, the CDR3 reads TGTGCCTGGAGTCGACAGGGGGGTCAGCCCCAGCATTTT.

The V gene is TRBV19, the J gene TRBJ1-5; TRBD1 matches at 11 bases. With 8 bases clipped from V and 3 bases from J, the junction kept 6 bases outside the gene matches. The CDR3 is 15 residues long. CDR1 is LNHDA, CDR2 SQIVND, per germline (reference sequence). The CDR3 loop is CASAGTGGHNQPQHF. In DNA form, the CDR3 reads TGTGCCAGTGCCGGGACAGGGGGTCACAATCAGCCCCAGCATTTT.

Note on this clone: Within the sample, other DNA sequences also encode this same CDR3. V is TRBV6-5 and J is TRBJ1-1; tentative D call: TRBD1 (5 bases). Germline V gene sequence: CDR1 MNHEY, CDR2 SVGAGI. Trimming removed 6 bases at V and 4 bases at J, with 12 bases between. This CDR3 region has 13 residues. For the CDR3, the DNA is TGTGCCAGCAGAAGGGACTCGGGCACTGAAGCTTTCTTT. Translation gives CASRRDSGTEAFF.

This chain connects TRBV10-2 to TRBJ2-5; 11 bases are shared with TRBD1. The V gene end was trimmed by 6 bases and the J gene end by 7 bases; junction bases not matched to a gene: 7. Per the germline V gene, CDR1 is WSHSY and CDR2 is SAAADI. The CDR3 consists of 14 residues. The CDR3 here is CASREDRGRGTQYF. The CDR3 nucleotides are TGCGCCAGCAGGGAGGACAGGGGGCGAGGGACCCAGTACTTC.

The rearrangement joins TRBV19 to TRBJ2-5, with TRBD2 as a possible D gene (6 bases). Germline V gives CDR1 LNHDA, CDR2 SQIVND (reference sequence). V lost 10 bases, J lost 3 bases, and 15 bases lay in between. This CDR3 has 13 residues. The CDR3 DNA follows: TGTGCCACCTCCTGGGGGGAAAAAGAGACCCAGTACTTC. It codes for CATSWGEKETQYF. Drawing the rest from reference TRBV19 and TRBJ2-5, the complete variable domain is DGGITQSPKYLFRKEGQNVTLSCEQNLNHDAMYWYRQDPGQGLRLIYYSQIVNDFQKGDIAEGYSVSREKKESFPLTVTSAQKNPTAFYLCATSWGEKETQYFGPGTRLLVL.

This sequence joins TRBV28 and TRBJ2-1, with unresolved D. The CDR3 length is 13 residues. V lost 5 bases and J 7 bases, leaving 12 bases between the germline ends. The V gene's germline CDR1 is MDHEN and CDR2 SYDVKM. The CDR3 nucleotides are TGTGCCAGCAGTGACGGAACCACAAATGAGCAGTTCTTC. Protein product: CASSDGTTNEQFF.

This sequence joins TRBV7-2 and TRBJ1-5; D ambiguous. The germline CDR1 and CDR2 sequences are SGHTA and FQGNSA. Trimming removed 1 base at V and 1 base at J, with 11 bases between. This CDR3 comprises 16 residues. The CDR3 here is CASSLGQGSSNQPQHF. CDR3 in DNA: TGTGCCAGCAGCTTAGGACAAGGATCGAGCAATCAGCCCCAGCATTTT.

V and J are TRBV6-5 and TRBJ1-2, with a possible D match to TRBD1 (5 bases). V gave up 5 bases and J gave up 3 bases, with 10 bases separating them. Germline values: CDR1 MNHEY, CDR2 SVGAGI. The CDR3 loop spans 13 amino acids. CDR3 bases: TGTGCCAGCAGTCAAGGGGTATACTATGGCTACACCTTC. Translation: CASSQGVYYGYTF.